This TCR beta chain was captured in a study of tumor-infiltrating lymphocytes in localized non-small cell lung cancer. The protocol was immunoSEQ multiplex PCR, while the TCRdb copy is restricted to in-frame clones and leaves out a portion. The data show tens of thousands of clones, with 75% to 90% seen just once and approximately 2% held by the top ten. The source material was lung tumor tissue. This receptor was taken from a human donor with non-small cell lung cancer.

The CDR3 loop reads CAISEYGLRNEQYF. CDR3 bases: TGTGCCATCAGTGAGTACGGACTCAGGAACGAGCAGTACTTC. The chain recombines TRBV10-3 with TRBJ2-7; tentatively, D is TRBD2 (5 bases). V lost 1 base and J lost 5, with 12 bases in between. Germline V gene data show CDR1 as ENHRY and CDR2 as SYGVKD. This CDR3 has 14 residues.